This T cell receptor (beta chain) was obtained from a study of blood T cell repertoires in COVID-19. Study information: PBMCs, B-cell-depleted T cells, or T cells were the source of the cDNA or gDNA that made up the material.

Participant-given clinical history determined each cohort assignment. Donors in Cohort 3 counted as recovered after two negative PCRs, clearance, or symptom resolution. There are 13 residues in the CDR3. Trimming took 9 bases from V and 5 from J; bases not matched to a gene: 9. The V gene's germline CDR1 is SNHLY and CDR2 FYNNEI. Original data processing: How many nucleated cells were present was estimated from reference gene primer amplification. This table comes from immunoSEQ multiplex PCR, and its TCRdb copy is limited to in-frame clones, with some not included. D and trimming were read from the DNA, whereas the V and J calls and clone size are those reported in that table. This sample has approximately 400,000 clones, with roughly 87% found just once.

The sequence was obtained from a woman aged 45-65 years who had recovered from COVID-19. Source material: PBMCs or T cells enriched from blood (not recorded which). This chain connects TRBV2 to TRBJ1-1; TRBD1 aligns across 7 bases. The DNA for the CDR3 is TGTGCCAGGTACAGGGGCCGGCGAACTGAAGCTTTCTTT. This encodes CARYRGRRTEAFF.